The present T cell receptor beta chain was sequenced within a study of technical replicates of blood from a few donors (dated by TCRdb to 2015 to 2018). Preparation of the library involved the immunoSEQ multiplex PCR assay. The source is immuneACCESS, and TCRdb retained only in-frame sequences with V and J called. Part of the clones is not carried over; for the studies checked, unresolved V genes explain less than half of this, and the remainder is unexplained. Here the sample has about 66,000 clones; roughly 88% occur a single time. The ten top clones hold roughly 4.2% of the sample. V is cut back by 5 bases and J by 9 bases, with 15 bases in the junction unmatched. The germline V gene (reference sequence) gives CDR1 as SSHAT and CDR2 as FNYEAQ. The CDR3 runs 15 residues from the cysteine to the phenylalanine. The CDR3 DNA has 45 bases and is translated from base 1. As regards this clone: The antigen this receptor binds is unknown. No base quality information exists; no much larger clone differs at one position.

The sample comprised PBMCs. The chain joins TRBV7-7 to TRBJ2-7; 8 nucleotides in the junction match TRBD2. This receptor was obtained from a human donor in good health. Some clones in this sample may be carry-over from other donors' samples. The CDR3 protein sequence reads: CASSPSVSGVIRQYF. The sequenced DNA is TGTGCCAGCAGCCCATCGGTTAGCGGGGTTATTCGGCAGTACTTC.